This TCR beta chain was sequenced in a study of shared clonotypes between healthy human individuals. The J segment lost 5 bases and the V segment lost 5 bases, leaving 4 bases of the junction unmatched. CDR1 SGHTA and CDR2 FQGNSA come from the germline V gene. CDR3 size: 13 residues. Naive CD4+ cells were CD45RA-selected; the remaining cells were memory. Method: immunoSEQ multiplex PCR; TCRdb's copy keeps in-frame clones and lacks some. This table holds over a million clones, about 84% found once. This clone was seen repeatedly, ten times or more. Within the sample, other DNA sequences also encode this same CDR3.

Specimen: memory CD4+ T cells from PBMCs. Subset in this sample: CD45RA-negative fraction. This receptor was obtained from a young man in good health. Some clones in this sample may be carry-over from other donors' samples. This sequence joins TRBV7-2 and TRBJ2-5; 8 bases are shared with TRBD1. The CDR3 DNA follows: TGTGCCAGCAGCCTAAACAGGGGGGAGACCCAGTACTTC. Its protein is CASSLNRGETQYF.